These 13 T cell receptor beta chains came from one sample sequenced in a study of blood T cell repertoires in COVID-19. Assay: immunoSEQ multiplex PCR; the TCRdb copy retains only in-frame clones and omits some. This table holds over 150,000 clones, 84% found once. The sequenced sample was peripheral blood. These receptors originate from a man in his sixties or seventies with active or convalescent COVID-19.

On this clone: The sample holds other DNA sequences that translate to the same CDR3. V is TRBV7-2 and J is TRBJ2-7; TRBD2 matches at 13 bases. Trimming at V came to 5 bases and at J to 5 bases, leaving 3 bases not matched to a gene. CDR1 is SGHTA and CDR2 is FQGNSA in the germline V gene. This CDR3 is 14 amino acids long. Here the CDR3 reads CASSLGLAGDEQYF. CDR3 bases: TGTGCCAGCAGCCTTGGACTAGCGGGAGACGAGCAGTACTTC.

J is TRBJ2-7 and V is TRBV7-2; D is perhaps TRBD1 (5 bases). The germline V gene encodes CDR1 SGHTA and CDR2 FQGNSA. V was trimmed by 7 bases and J by 0 bases, leaving 16 bases between them. The CDR3 runs to 15 residues. The CDR3 DNA reads as TGTGCCAGCACCCCTCCGGACAAGTTCTCCTACGAGCAGTACTTC. Translation gives CASTPPDKFSYEQYF.

This clone was seen once. The genes are TRBV28 and TRBJ1-4; D is perhaps TRBD1 (6 bases). The ends were cut back, 5 bases at V and 6 bases at J, with 19 bases in the middle. Germline values: CDR1 MDHEN, CDR2 SYDVKM. The CDR3 spans 16 residues. DNA of the CDR3: TGTGCCAGCAGTACCCGGACAGCGAGCATTGATGAAAAACTGTTTTTT. It is translated as CASSTRTASIDEKLFF. The full variable domain, in which reference TRBV28 and TRBJ1-4 provide the parts outside the CDR3, is DVKVTQSSRYLVKRTGEKVFLECVQDMDHENMFWYRQDPGLGLRLIYFSYDVKMKEKGDIPEGYSVSREKKERFSLILESASTNQTSMYLCASSTRTASIDEKLFFGSGTQLSVL.

The DNA of the CDR3 is TGTGCCAGCAGCTTGACAATCACAGATACGCAGTATTTT. This encodes CASSLTITDTQYF. The gene calls are TRBV7-2 and TRBJ2-3, with D unresolved. This CDR3 is built from 13 residues. The germline V gene encodes CDR1 SGHTA and CDR2 FQGNSA. Trimming removed 3 bases from V and 2 bases from J, with 6 bases in between.

The chain is built from TRBV12-3 or TRBV12-4 and TRBJ1-5; D is perhaps TRBD1 (5 bases). The V and J ends lost 10 bases and 4 bases respectively, with 14 bases between them. The CDR3 runs to 13 residues. In DNA, the CDR3 is TGTGCCACCACCAGGGAAAGGAATCAGCCCCAGCATTTT. It translates to CATTRERNQPQHF.

This clone was picked up a small number of times. This rearrangement joins TRBV7-2 to TRBJ2-7; 9 nucleotides agree with TRBD1. Trimming at V came to 6 bases and at J to 2 bases, leaving 5 bases not matched to a gene. CDR3 length equals 14 residues. Germline V gene lookup returns CDR1 SGHTA and CDR2 FQGNSA. CDR3 region: CASRPTGGAYEQYF. The CDR3, as DNA: TGTGCCAGCAGACCGACAGGGGGAGCCTACGAGCAGTACTTC. The whole variable domain, filled in from reference TRBV7-2 and TRBJ2-7, reads GAGVSQSPSNKVTEKGKDVELRCDPISGHTALYWYRQSLGQGLEFLIYFQGNSAPDKSGLPSDRFSAERTGGSVSTLTIQRTQQEDSAVYLCASRPTGGAYEQYFGPGTRLTVT.

This clone showed up just once. The rearrangement joins TRBV6-5 to TRBJ1-6; no reliable D call. V dropped 0 bases and J dropped 10 bases, with 16 bases sitting between them. This CDR3 has 16 residues. Germline loops: CDR1 MNHEY, CDR2 SVGAGI. The CDR3, as DNA: TGTGCCAGCAGTTACTCCGCGAGGGCGGTTGGCTCACCCCTCCACTTT. This gives the protein CASSYSARAVGSPLHF.

A word on this clone: Other nucleotide sequences in the sample specify the same CDR3. V and J are TRBV7-3 and TRBJ2-3; 14 nucleotides agree with TRBD2. This CDR3 is 18 amino acids long. In germline, CDR1 is SGHTA, CDR2 FQGTGA. The trim removed 3 bases at V and 2 bases at J, leaving 7 bases unmatched. The CDR3 loop reads CASSLVGLAGGPTDTQYF. The CDR3, as DNA: TGTGCCAGCAGCTTGGTTGGACTAGCGGGAGGACCCACAGATACGCAGTATTTT.

V is TRBV5-1 and J is TRBJ2-7, with 7 positions matching TRBD1. J was trimmed by 2 bases and V by 5 bases; bases with no gene match: 10. The CDR3 has 15 amino acids. The germline CDR1 and CDR2 sequences are SGHRS and YFSETQ. The DNA for the CDR3 is TGCGCCAGCAGTACCGGGACAGCAGCTCCCTACGAGCAGTACTTC. This gives the protein CASSTGTAAPYEQYF.

The CDR3: CASSYNIGTVNQETQYF. CDR3 sequence (DNA): TGTGCCAGCAGTTACAACATCGGGACAGTCAATCAAGAGACCCAGTACTTC. J is TRBJ2-5 and V is TRBV6-2 or TRBV6-3, with 7 bases lining up with TRBD1. Unmatched junction bases numbered 11, after V lost 2 bases and J lost 2 bases. The CDR3 covers 17 residues. Germline V gene data show CDR1 as MNHEY and CDR2 as SVGEGT.

The table lists this clone with a count of one. V gene TRBV6-5 combines with J gene TRBJ1-2; D not resolved. V gave up 0 bases and J gave up 7 bases, with 12 bases separating them. CDR3 length: 14 amino acids. Per germline, CDR1 MNHEY and CDR2 SVGAGI. The CDR3 region is CASSYSSGVGGYTF. The CDR3 nucleotides are TGTGCCAGCAGTTACTCGTCTGGAGTTGGTGGCTACACCTTC.

The rearrangement links TRBV5-1 to TRBJ2-2; 7 bases match TRBD2. V lost 7 bases to trimming and J lost 0 bases; unmatched junction nucleotides: 12. Per germline, CDR1 SGHRS and CDR2 YFSETQ. This CDR3 comprises 17 residues. CDR3 loop: CASALEAGTTNTGELFF. Written as DNA, the CDR3 is TGCGCCAGCGCCCTAGAGGCCGGGACTACGAACACCGGGGAGCTGTTTTTT.

This rearrangement joins TRBV19 to TRBJ1-4, with D uncertain. V was trimmed by 3 bases and J by 0 bases, leaving 11 bases between them. Germline V gene data show CDR1 as LNHDA and CDR2 as SQIVND (reference sequence). This CDR3 has 16 amino acids. Written as DNA, the CDR3 is TGTGCCAGTAGTATGACATGGCAATCAACTAATGAAAAACTGTTTTTT. This codes for CASSMTWQSTNEKLFF. Using reference TRBV19 and TRBJ1-4 for the parts outside the CDR3, the full variable domain is DGGITQSPKYLFRKEGQNVTLSCEQNLNHDAMYWYRQDPGQGLRLIYYSQIVNDFQKGDIAEGYSVSREKKESFPLTVTSAQKNPTAFYLCASSMTWQSTNEKLFFGSGTQLSVL.